The clone carrying this T cell receptor (beta chain) came up a few times. There are 16 residues in the CDR3. The V end was cut by 4 bases, the J end by 0 bases, with 13 bases between. CDR1 and CDR2 (germline): SGHRS, YFSETQ. Primers used in a second PCR of roughly 7 to 12 cycles were a sample-barcoded 5' primer and a J-beta primer mix. TCRdb processed the 5' RACE reads anew with MiXCR; each CDR3 protein has one entry. The sample consists of fewer than 800,000 distinct CDR3 sequences, 25% of them appearing once. These data belong to a study of blood T cells in healthy people across ages. The sample was also reused in another study, on T cells of mothers and their children.

This clonotype was obtained from a boy aged 5-17 years in good health. The rearrangement links TRBV5-1 to TRBJ2-2; TRBD2 is a possible D gene (6 bases). Sequencing input: blood. The CDR3 sequence is CASSVGRTANTGELFF. In nucleotides, the CDR3 is TGCGCCAGCAGCGTGGGGAGGACGGCGAACACCGGGGAGCTGTTTTTT. Full variable domain (remainder filled in from reference TRBV5-1 and TRBJ2-2): KAGVTQTPRYLIKTRGQQVTLSCSPISGHRSVSWYQQTPGQGLQFLFEYFSETQRNKGNFPGRFSGRQFSNSRSEMNVSTLELGDSALYLCASSVGRTANTGELFFGEGSRLTVL.